This T cell receptor (beta chain) was sequenced for a study of T cell responses to AZD1222 COVID-19 vaccine. Whole-study results and caveats: Regions left unmutated in variants are reportedly the target of nearly half of spike-specific TCRs. Just five or six AZD1222 recipients were seropositive at baseline.

V gave up 4 bases and J gave up 2 bases; unmatched junction bases: 2. The CDR3 totals 14 residues. Looked up from germline, CDR1 is SGHDT and CDR2 is YYEEEE. In regard to this clone: What it binds is not known.

Using immunoSEQ multiplex PCR, the repertoire was profiled, and TCRdb retains in-frame clones only, with some absent. The table shows some 110,000 clones, with 85% to 90% occurring only once. The study pooled second doses at about 4 or about 12 weeks. This chain links TRBV5-6 with TRBJ2-7, with 11 bases aligning to TRBD1. The sequence came from an adult who received the AZD1222 COVID-19 vaccine. Here the sequenced sample was peripheral blood, taken 28 days after the second AZD1222 dose. The DNA for the CDR3 is TGTGCCAGCAGCGTGGACAGGGGGCCCTACGAGCAGTACTTC. Translation gives CASSVDRGPYEQYF.